The 9 T cell receptor beta chains in this list originate from one sample, sequenced in a study of blood T cell repertoires in COVID-19. The table came from immunoSEQ multiplex PCR; TCRdb's copy has only in-frame clones and leaves some out. The repertoire has 84,000 or so clones, more than 80% of them found once; the top ten carry 15%. Specimen: peripheral blood. Every receptor here comes from a woman of 80 years or more with acute or convalescent COVID-19.

Remarks on this clone: This sample also contains other DNA sequences that code for the same CDR3. The rearrangement joins TRBV7-9 to TRBJ1-4, with 10 bases matching TRBD1. Per the germline V gene, CDR1 is SEHNR and CDR2 is FQNEAQ (reference sequence). This CDR3 is 14 amino acids long. V lost 5 bases to trimming and J lost 5 bases; unmatched junction nucleotides: 2. The CDR3 nucleotides are TGTGCCAGCAGCCTGGGACAGGGGAATGAAAAACTGTTTTTT. Residues: CASSLGQGNEKLFF.

This chain connects TRBV6-5 to TRBJ2-7; D is perhaps TRBD2 (5 bases). CDR3 length: 15 residues. Germline values: CDR1 MNHEY, CDR2 SVGAGI. Trimming removed 6 bases at V and 5 bases at J, with 20 bases between. The CDR3 DNA follows: TGTGCCAGCAGCCGACGCGGGTCGATTCCGGACGAGCAGTACTTC. This translates into CASSRRGSIPDEQYF.

The chain recombines TRBV6-5 with TRBJ1-2, with 9 bases that match TRBD1. After removal of 4 bases from V and 2 bases from J, the junction contained 2 bases not matched to a gene. Germline CDR1 is MNHEY and CDR2 is SVGAGI. The CDR3 totals 14 residues. The CDR3 region has the DNA TGTGCCAGCAGTTCACAGGGGGCCAACTATGGCTACACCTTC. Encoded protein: CASSSQGANYGYTF.

The chain has TRBV30 and TRBJ2-7; maybe TRBD1 (5 bases). V gave up 4 bases and J gave up 4 bases, with 14 bases separating them. This CDR3 is built from 13 residues. Germline V CDR1 and CDR2: GTSNPN, SVGIG (reference sequence). The CDR3 nucleotides are TGTGCCTGGAAGCAGGGTTTAAGGTACGAGCAGTACTTC. This encodes CAWKQGLRYEQYF.

CDR3 protein: CASSQGTFLETQYF. Here the CDR3 DNA reads TGTGCCAGCAGCCAAGGTACTTTCCTGGAGACCCAGTACTTC. The V gene is TRBV3-1 (or the pseudogene TRBV3-2), the J gene TRBJ2-5, with D unresolved. The germline V gene has CDR1 LGHDT and CDR2 YNNKEL (reference sequence). With 1 base removed from V and 5 bases from J, the gap between germline ends came to 11 bases. The CDR3 extends over 14 amino acids.

The chain is built from TRBV10-3 and TRBJ1-1; no reliable D call. Germline CDR1 ENHRY, CDR2 SYGVKD. Trimming cost V 0 bases and J 1 base, with 6 bases left between them. There are 14 residues in the CDR3. DNA of the CDR3: TGTGCCATCAGTGAGTCTCAGAAGAACACTGAAGCTTTCTTT. It is translated as CAISESQKNTEAFF.

The V call is TRBV29-1, the J call TRBJ2-3, with 7 positions matching TRBD1. Germline V gene sequence: CDR1 SQVTM, CDR2 ANQGSEA. After removal of 5 bases from V and 7 bases from J, the junction contained 9 bases not matched to a gene. This CDR3 comprises 13 residues. This CDR3 reads CSVFTYRGNTQYF. CDR3 bases: TGCAGCGTTTTCACTTACAGGGGAAATACGCAGTATTTT.

The chain uses TRBV6-6 and TRBJ1-1; 7 positions match TRBD1. The CDR3 runs 14 residues. Trimming at V came to 6 bases and at J to 1 base, leaving 5 bases not matched to a gene. In germline, CDR1 is MNHNY, CDR2 SVGAGI (reference sequence). The DNA for the CDR3 is TGTGCCAGCAGCCGGGACAGTTGGAACACTGAAGCTTTCTTT. Protein product: CASSRDSWNTEAFF.

The V and J genes are TRBV30 and TRBJ2-6, with D perhaps matching TRBD2 (6 bases). V lost 5 bases to trimming and J lost 0 bases, with 20 bases between them. The CDR3 consists of 18 residues. Per the germline V gene, CDR1 is GTSNPN and CDR2 is SVGIG (reference sequence). DNA for the CDR3: TGTGCCTGGTGTGCTCGGGGGTGGGGGGACTCTGGGGCCAACGTCCTGACTTTC. Residues: CAWCARGWGDSGANVLTF.